The next 16 T cell receptor beta chains were all read from a single sample in a study of blood T cell repertoires in COVID-19. Clones were read by immunoSEQ multiplex PCR, and TCRdb kept only the in-frame ones, dropping some. The sample records roughly 260,000 clones, around nine tenths being singletons. The sequenced material came from peripheral blood. Receptors originate from a woman aged 40-49 years who had recovered from COVID-19.

In this sample, this clone turned up once. The chain recombines TRBV7-9 with TRBJ2-7; the match to TRBD1 covers 9 bases. The CDR3 consists of 15 residues. V was pared by 4 bases and J by 1 base, with 5 bases of the junction left unmatched. Germline V gives CDR1 SEHNR, CDR2 FQNEAQ (reference sequence). Here the CDR3 DNA reads TGTGCCAGCAGCTCCACGACAGGGGGATCCTACGAGCAGTACTTC. It specifies CASSSTTGGSYEQYF.

The rearrangement links TRBV2 to TRBJ2-1, with 13 bases that match TRBD2. Germline V gene data show CDR1 as SNHLY and CDR2 as FYNNEI. The CDR3 extends over 15 amino acids. V shed 6 bases, J shed 8 bases, and the junction held 7 bases outside the gene matches. Written as DNA, the CDR3 is TGTGCCAGCAGAGAGACTAGCGGGGGGCTGTATGAGCAGTTCTTC. It encodes CASRETSGGLYEQFF.

The chain links TRBV19 to TRBJ1-5, with 12 bases that match TRBD1. The V segment lost 4 bases and the J segment 0 bases; nucleotides outside the gene matches: 4. CDR1 LNHDA and CDR2 SQIVND come from the germline V gene (reference sequence). This CDR3 contains 17 residues. The CDR3 region has the DNA TGTGCCAGTAGTAACCGGGACAGGGGGCTTAGCAATCAGCCCCAGCATTTT. Protein sequence: CASSNRDRGLSNQPQHF. Variable domain in full (rest from reference TRBV19 and TRBJ1-5): DGGITQSPKYLFRKEGQNVTLSCEQNLNHDAMYWYRQDPGQGLRLIYYSQIVNDFQKGDIAEGYSVSREKKESFPLTVTSAQKNPTAFYLCASSNRDRGLSNQPQHFGDGTRLSIL.

The V gene is TRBV7-2, the J gene TRBJ2-7; 11 bases are shared with TRBD1. Germline CDR1 and CDR2: SGHTA and FQGNSA. This CDR3 is 15 amino acids long. The trim removed 5 bases at V and 7 bases at J, leaving 10 bases unmatched. The CDR3 here is CASSLGQGARREQYF. The CDR3, as DNA: TGTGCCAGCAGCCTCGGACAGGGGGCCAGGCGGGAGCAGTACTTC.

This chain joins TRBV18 and TRBJ1-2, with D possibly TRBD1 on 6 matching bases. The CDR3 contains 16 residues. The V gene's germline CDR1 is KGHSH and CDR2 LQKENI. V dropped 3 bases and J dropped 0 bases, with 14 bases sitting between them. The CDR3 spells CASSPTGQPANYGYTF. In DNA form, the CDR3 reads TGTGCCAGCTCACCCACTGGACAGCCAGCTAACTATGGCTACACCTTC.

This clone has a single count. This sequence joins TRBV15 and TRBJ1-2; TRBD1 is a possible D gene (5 bases). This CDR3 spans 15 amino acids. Germline V CDR1 and CDR2: LNHNV, YYDKDF (reference sequence). Trimming cost V 0 bases and J 5 bases, with 13 bases left between them. CDR3 loop: CATSRDPGIGYGYTF. As DNA, the CDR3 is TGTGCCACCAGCAGAGACCCAGGGATAGGGTATGGCTACACCTTC.

The chain joins TRBV9 to TRBJ1-3; 10 bases align to TRBD1. CDR1 is SGDLS, CDR2 YYNGEE, per germline. With 3 bases clipped from V and 2 bases from J, the junction kept 5 bases outside the gene matches. CDR3 length: 16 residues. The CDR3 sequence is CASSGDRGLPGNTIYF. The CDR3 DNA sequence: TGTGCCAGCAGCGGAGACAGGGGGCTCCCTGGAAACACCATATATTTT. Full variable domain (outside the CDR3, taken from reference TRBV9 and TRBJ1-3): DSGVTQTPKHLITATGQRVTLRCSPRSGDLSVYWYQQSLDQGLQFLIQYYNGEERAKGNILERFSAQQFPDLHSELNLSSLELGDSALYFCASSGDRGLPGNTIYFGEGSWLTVV.

This sequence joins TRBV9 and TRBJ1-6, with D possibly TRBD1 on 5 matching bases. Trimming shortened V by 4 bases and J by 9 bases, and 14 bases separated the two germline ends. CDR3 size: 14 residues. CDR1 SGDLS and CDR2 YYNGEE come from the germline V gene. CDR3 nucleotide sequence: TGTGCCAGCAGCTTGACAGTTAAAGGTTCACCCCTCCACTTT. Translating gives CASSLTVKGSPLHF. The whole variable domain, remainder taken from reference TRBV9 and TRBJ1-6, is DSGVTQTPKHLITATGQRVTLRCSPRSGDLSVYWYQQSLDQGLQFLIQYYNGEERAKGNILERFSAQQFPDLHSELNLSSLELGDSALYFCASSLTVKGSPLHFGNGTRLTVT.

V and J are TRBV7-2 and TRBJ1-2; possible D gene TRBD1, 5 bases. Trimming took 3 bases from V and 2 from J, leaving 25 bases between them. The CDR3 spans 19 residues. Germline V gene data show CDR1 as SGHTA and CDR2 as FQGNSA. The CDR3 spells CASSFSLGAQYLRNYGYTF. The DNA of the CDR3 is TGTGCCAGCAGCTTCTCGCTAGGGGCCCAATACCTCAGGAACTATGGCTACACCTTC.

The chain recombines TRBV7-2 with TRBJ1-4; TRBD1 aligns across 9 bases. The germline V gene encodes CDR1 SGHTA and CDR2 FQGNSA. The CDR3 runs to 16 residues. V lost 1 base to trimming and J lost 8 bases; unmatched junction nucleotides: 8. The CDR3 DNA follows: TGTGCCAGCAGCTTAGTCCCCTACAGGGGGCGGGAAAAACTGTTTTTT. Its translation is CASSLVPYRGREKLFF.

The chain has TRBV7-2 and TRBJ2-2; D remains unclear. Germline V gene data show CDR1 as SGHTA and CDR2 as FQGNSA. The CDR3 contains 17 residues. V was trimmed by 1 base and J by 1 base, leaving 13 bases between them. In DNA form, the CDR3 reads TGTGCCAGCAGCTTAGAACTTTCTAGTAGGAACACCGGGGAGCTGTTTTTT. This codes for CASSLELSSRNTGELFF.

This chain connects TRBV12-2 to TRBJ1-4. TRBV12-2 is described as a pseudogene. The CDR3 spans 16 residues. The CDR3 DNA sequence: TGTGCAAGTCGCTGGCAAAATGGGCGGAGAGGGGAAAAACTGTTTTTT. Its protein is CASRWQNGRRGEKLFF.

The chain couples TRBV4-1 to TRBJ2-3; 12 positions match TRBD2. CDR3 length: 16 residues. The J segment lost 1 base and the V segment lost 6 bases, leaving 5 bases of the junction unmatched. Germline V gives CDR1 MGHRA, CDR2 YSYEKL. The CDR3 here is CASSLRLAGGTDTQYF. The DNA of the CDR3 is TGCGCCAGCAGTCTTAGACTAGCGGGGGGCACAGATACGCAGTATTTT.

This clone was observed a few times. The rearrangement uses TRBV6-5 and TRBJ1-1; D ambiguous. The CDR3 is 15 residues long. The V end lost 7 bases, the J end lost 3 bases, and 18 bases lay between the germline ends. The germline V gene encodes CDR1 MNHEY and CDR2 SVGAGI. The CDR3 is CASTTHSSGDTEAFF. The DNA for the CDR3 is TGTGCCAGCACCACTCATTCGTCGGGAGACACTGAAGCTTTCTTT.

V and J are TRBV18 and TRBJ2-5; the match to TRBD2 covers 7 bases. With V trimmed by 5 bases and J by 0 bases, 3 bases remained unmatched. Germline CDR1 and CDR2: KGHSH and LQKENI. The CDR3 has 14 amino acids. CDR3 sequence (DNA): TGTGCCAGCTCAGTACTAGCGAACCAAGAGACCCAGTACTTC. Translation gives CASSVLANQETQYF.

Notes on this clone: Within the sample, other DNA sequences also encode this same CDR3. The chain links TRBV5-4 to TRBJ1-2; 8 positions agree with TRBD1. Germline values: CDR1 SGHNT, CDR2 YYREEE (reference sequence). This CDR3 comprises 15 residues. V lost 4 bases, J lost 2 bases, and 7 bases stayed unmatched. Written as DNA, the CDR3 is TGTGCCAGCAGCCCCGGACAGGGCCTAAACTATGGCTACACCTTC. Translating gives CASSPGQGLNYGYTF.